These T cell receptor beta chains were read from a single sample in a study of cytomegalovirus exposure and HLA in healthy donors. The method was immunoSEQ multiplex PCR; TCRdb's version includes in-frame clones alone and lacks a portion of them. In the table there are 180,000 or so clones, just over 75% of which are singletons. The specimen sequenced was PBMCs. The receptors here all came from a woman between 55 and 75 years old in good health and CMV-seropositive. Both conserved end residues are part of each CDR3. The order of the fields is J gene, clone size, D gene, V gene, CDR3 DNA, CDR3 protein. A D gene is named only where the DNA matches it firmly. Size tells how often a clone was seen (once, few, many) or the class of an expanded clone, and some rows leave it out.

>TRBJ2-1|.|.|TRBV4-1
TGCGCCAGCAGCCAAGTCCTTTATGAGCAGTTCTTC
CASSQVLYEQFF
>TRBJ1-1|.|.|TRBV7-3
TGTGCCAGCAGCCCCGGTCGGGGGTCTGAAGCTTTCTTT
CASSPGRGSEAFF
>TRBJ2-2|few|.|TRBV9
TGTGCCAGCAGCGTAGGGGTCGGGGGTTACGGGGAGCTGTTTTTT
CASSVGVGGYGELFF
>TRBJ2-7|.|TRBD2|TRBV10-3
TGTGCCAGTGGGACTAGCGGGAGGGCCGAGCAGTACTTC
CASGTSGRAEQYF
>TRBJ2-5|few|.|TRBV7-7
TGTGCTAGCAGCTTAGGTCCGGTAACTGGGGGGAGGAGAGAGACCCAGTACTTC
CASSLGPVTGGRRETQYF
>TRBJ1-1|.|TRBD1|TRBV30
TGTGCCTGGAGTAACCCGGGACAGGGGGGAGCTTTCTTT
CAWSNPGQGGAFF
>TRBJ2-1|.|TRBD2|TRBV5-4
TGTGCCAGCAGGCCTAGCGGCTTAAGCTCCTACAATGAGCAGTTCTTC
CASRPSGLSSYNEQFF
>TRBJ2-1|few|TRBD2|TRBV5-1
TGCGCCAGCAGCGACGGGACTAGCGGGAGCTATGAGCAGTTCTTC
CASSDGTSGSYEQFF
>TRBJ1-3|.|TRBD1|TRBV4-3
TGCGCCAGCAGCCAAGATGGGGGACAGGGAAGTGACACCATATATTTT
CASSQDGGQGSDTIYF
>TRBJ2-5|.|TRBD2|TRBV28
TGTGCCAGCAGTTTGGTTACTAGCGCTAGACTAATAGAGACCCAGTACTTC
CASSLVTSARLIETQYF
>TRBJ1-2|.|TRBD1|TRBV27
TGTGCCAGCAGTTTGACAGGGTTAGGGTATGGCTACACCTTC
CASSLTGLGYGYTF
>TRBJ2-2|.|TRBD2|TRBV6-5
TGTGCCAGCAGTTACGGGACTAGCGGGATCGGCGGGGAGCTGTTTTTT
CASSYGTSGIGGELFF
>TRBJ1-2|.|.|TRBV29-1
TGCAGCGTTGAAGAGGGGACTTCGGGAGGTGGGAACTATGGCTACACCTTC
CSVEEGTSGGGNYGYTF
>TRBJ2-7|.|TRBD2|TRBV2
TGTGCCAGCAGTTACCAGACTAGCTCCCAATGGGAGCAGTACTTC
CASSYQTSSQWEQYF
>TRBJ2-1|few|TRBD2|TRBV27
TGTGCCAGCAGTTTAAGCGGGGGCCACTACAATGAGCAGTTCTTC
CASSLSGGHYNEQFF
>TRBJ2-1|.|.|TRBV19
TGTGCCAGTAACATGGGTCGGGGGGCCTCCTACAATGAGCAGTTCTTC
CASNMGRGASYNEQFF
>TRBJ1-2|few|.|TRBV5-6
TGTGCCAGCAGCTTGAGGCAGGGTGGTGGCTACACCTTC
CASSLRQGGGYTF
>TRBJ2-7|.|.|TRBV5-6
TGTGCCAGCAGCGTTACTAGCAGAGCGGGCGAGCAGTACTTC
CASSVTSRAGEQYF
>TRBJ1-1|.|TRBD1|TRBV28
TGTGCCAGCAGTTCGCAGGGGGCTAGAGCTTTCTTT
CASSSQGARAFF
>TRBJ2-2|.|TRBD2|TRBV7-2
TGTGCCAGCAGCTATACTAGCGGGAGGGCTACCGGGGAGCTGTTTTTT
CASSYTSGRATGELFF
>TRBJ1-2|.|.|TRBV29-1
TGCAGCGTTGAAGAGGGCTATGGCGACACCTTC
CSVEEGYGDTF
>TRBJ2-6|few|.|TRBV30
TGTGCCTGGACTTTAACAGTTTCTGGGGCCAACGGCCTGACTTTC
CAWTLTVSGANGLTF